Below, one T cell receptor beta chain is given with its context. The antigen is undetermined. The sample comes from a study of OX40 agonist ivuxolimab in advanced cancers. Overall study: All patients had ivuxolimab intravenously every 2 weeks at 0.01 to 10 mg/kg. Having had anti-PD-1, anti-PD-L1 or anti-CTLA-4 therapy before was allowed, and under 50% had some.

This CDR3 has 15 amino acids. Germline lookup yields CDR1 SGDLS and CDR2 YYNGEE. V gave up 0 bases and J gave up 1 base, with 11 bases separating them. Only in-frame clones appear in the TCRdb table, and some are missing; sequencing was by immunoSEQ multiplex PCR. The sample contains tens of thousands of clones, approximately 86% of which appear only once. Study-wide findings and caveats: Antigen specificity of clonally expanded peripheral T cells was not established. Both blood CD4+ and CD8+ T cells showed clonal growth by week 6 at 0.1 to 3.0 mg/kg.

This rearrangement joins TRBV9 to TRBJ2-7; TRBD1 might be the D (6 bases). The TCR sequence derives from an adult with an advanced solid tumor such as melanoma, head and neck, liver or kidney cancer. The source was CD4+ or CD8+ T cells sorted from blood, collected in a trial of the OX40 agonist ivuxolimab. The CDR3 DNA reads TGTGCCAGCAGCGTAGAAGGGGGAAGGTCCTACGAGCAGTACTTC. Amino acid sequence: CASSVEGGRSYEQYF. The full variable domain, its missing parts supplied by reference TRBV9 and TRBJ2-7, is DSGVTQTPKHLITATGQRVTLRCSPRSGDLSVYWYQQSLDQGLQFLIQYYNGEERAKGNILERFSAQQFPDLHSELNLSSLELGDSALYFCASSVEGGRSYEQYFGPGTRLTVT.